A single sample is the source of the 10 T cell receptor beta chains below, sequenced in a study of blood T cell repertoires in COVID-19. TCRdb's table, derived via immunoSEQ multiplex PCR, lists solely in-frame clones and lacks some. The sample holds about 190,000 clones; around 83% are singletons and the top ten take around 6.5%. What was sequenced was peripheral blood. Receptors originate from a middle-aged woman with acute or convalescent COVID-19.

V is TRBV7-2 and J is TRBJ1-6, with a weak D call TRBD1 (6 bases). V shed 6 bases and J shed 5 bases, with 11 bases lying between them. Germline V gene sequence: CDR1 SGHTA, CDR2 FQGNSA. CDR3 length equals 14 residues. This CDR3 reads CASSSRDNNSPLHF. Written as DNA, the CDR3 is TGTGCCAGCAGTTCCAGGGACAATAATTCACCCCTCCACTTT. The complete variable domain, with remaining parts taken from reference TRBV7-2 and TRBJ1-6, reads GAGVSQSPSNKVTEKGKDVELRCDPISGHTALYWYRQSLGQGLEFLIYFQGNSAPDKSGLPSDRFSAERTGGSVSTLTIQRTQQEDSAVYLCASSSRDNNSPLHFGNGTRLTVT.

This clone was seen only once. The chain links TRBV2 to TRBJ2-7; maybe TRBD2 (7 bases). The CDR3 runs 15 residues. CDR1 and CDR2 (germline): SNHLY, FYNNEI. The V gene lost 1 base and the J gene lost 2 bases, with 12 bases spanning the gap. CDR3 sequence (DNA): TGTGCCAGCAGTGAAGGGGCGGGGGCACCCTACGAGCAGTACTTC. Protein: CASSEGAGAPYEQYF. The full variable domain, completed using reference TRBV2 and TRBJ2-7, is EPEVTQTPSHQVTQMGQEVILRCVPISNHLYFYWYRQILGQKVEFLVSFYNNEISEKSEIFDDQFSVERPDGSNFTLKIRSTKLEDSAMYFCASSEGAGAPYEQYFGPGTRLTVT.

The chain links TRBV7-3 to TRBJ2-2; D gene unclear. Germline loops: CDR1 SGHTA, CDR2 FQGTGA. The CDR3 sequence is 16 residues long. Trimming left V 0 bases short and J 0 bases short, with 8 bases between. As DNA, the CDR3 is TGTGCCAGCAGCTTAACGGGCACTTCGAACACCGGGGAGCTGTTTTTT. It is translated as CASSLTGTSNTGELFF.

The chain combines TRBV11-2 with TRBJ2-3; 8 nucleotides align to TRBD2. CDR3 size: 18 residues. Germline CDR1 reads SGHAT; CDR2 reads FQNNGV. The V segment lost 4 bases and the J segment 2 bases; nucleotides outside the gene matches: 14. The DNA of the CDR3 is TGTGCCAGCAGCTCCCAAACTGGCGGGGGGCTTTCCACAGATACGCAGTATTTT. This encodes CASSSQTGGGLSTDTQYF.

The V gene is TRBV19, the J gene TRBJ2-1, with a tentative D call TRBD1 (6 bases). The CDR3 runs to 15 residues. The V gene's germline CDR1 is LNHDA and CDR2 SQIVND (reference sequence). V lost 4 bases and J 8 bases, leaving 18 bases between the germline ends. CDR3 protein: CASSTSGEVSHEQFF. The CDR3 DNA is TGTGCCAGTAGTACCTCAGGGGAAGTGAGCCATGAGCAGTTCTTC.

This clone was found a few times. This chain connects TRBV28 to TRBJ2-2, with 7 bases fitting TRBD1. J lost 4 bases, V lost 5 bases, and 16 bases had no gene match. Germline loops: CDR1 MDHEN, CDR2 SYDVKM. The CDR3 is made up of 18 amino acids. CDR3 amino acids: CASSPRTGTGLGTGELFF. As DNA, the CDR3 is TGTGCCAGCAGTCCCCGGACAGGAACAGGTCTAGGCACCGGGGAGCTGTTTTTT.

This chain links TRBV28 with TRBJ2-1; tentatively, D is TRBD1 (5 bases). From germline, CDR1 is MDHEN and CDR2 SYDVKM. V lost 5 bases, J lost 2 bases, and 16 bases lay in between. CDR3 length equals 16 residues. For the CDR3, the DNA is TGTGCCAGCAGTCCCATGACAGTGCCTACCTACAATGAGCAGTTCTTC. Its protein is CASSPMTVPTYNEQFF.

This chain links TRBV10-3 with TRBJ2-5; 10 bases match TRBD1. CDR3 size: 15 residues. CDR1 is ENHRY, CDR2 SYGVKD, per germline. The trim removed 3 bases at V and 3 bases at J, leaving 4 bases unmatched. CDR3 nucleotides: TGTGCCATCAGTGACCCGGGACAGGGGAAAGAGACCCAGTACTTC. Its translation is CAISDPGQGKETQYF.

The chain recombines TRBV7-2 with TRBJ1-2, with 7 bases matching TRBD1. CDR3 length equals 13 residues. Germline CDR1 SGHTA, CDR2 FQGNSA. V lost 4 bases to trimming and J lost 8 bases; unmatched junction nucleotides: 7. CDR3 sequence reads: CASSSDNRGGYTF. The CDR3 coding sequence is TGTGCCAGCAGCTCAGATAACAGGGGCGGCTACACCTTC. Full variable domain (remainder filled in from reference TRBV7-2 and TRBJ1-2): GAGVSQSPSNKVTEKGKDVELRCDPISGHTALYWYRQSLGQGLEFLIYFQGNSAPDKSGLPSDRFSAERTGGSVSTLTIQRTQQEDSAVYLCASSSDNRGGYTFGSGTRLTVV.

The chain is built from TRBV6-5 and TRBJ1-5; a possible D gene is TRBD1 (6 bases). The CDR3 runs to 13 residues. Trimming shortened V by 6 bases and J by 7 bases, and 13 bases separated the two germline ends. Per germline, CDR1 MNHEY and CDR2 SVGAGI. CDR3 sequence reads: CASRGGRGQPQHF. The CDR3 DNA follows: TGTGCCAGCAGGGGGGGGCGCGGGCAGCCCCAGCATTTT.